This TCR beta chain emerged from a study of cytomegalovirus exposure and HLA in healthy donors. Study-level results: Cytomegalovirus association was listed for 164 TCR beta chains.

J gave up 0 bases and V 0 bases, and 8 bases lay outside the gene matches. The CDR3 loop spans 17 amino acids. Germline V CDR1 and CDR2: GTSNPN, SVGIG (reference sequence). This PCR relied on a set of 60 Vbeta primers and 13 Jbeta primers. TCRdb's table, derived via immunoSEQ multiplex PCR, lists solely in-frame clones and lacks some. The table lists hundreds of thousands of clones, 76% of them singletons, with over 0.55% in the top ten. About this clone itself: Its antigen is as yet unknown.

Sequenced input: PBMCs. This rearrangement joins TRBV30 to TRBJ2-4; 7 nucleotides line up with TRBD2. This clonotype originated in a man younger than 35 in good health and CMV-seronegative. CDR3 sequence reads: CAWSVASGPLAKNIQYF. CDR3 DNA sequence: TGTGCCTGGAGTGTTGCTAGCGGCCCACTAGCCAAAAACATTCAGTACTTC.